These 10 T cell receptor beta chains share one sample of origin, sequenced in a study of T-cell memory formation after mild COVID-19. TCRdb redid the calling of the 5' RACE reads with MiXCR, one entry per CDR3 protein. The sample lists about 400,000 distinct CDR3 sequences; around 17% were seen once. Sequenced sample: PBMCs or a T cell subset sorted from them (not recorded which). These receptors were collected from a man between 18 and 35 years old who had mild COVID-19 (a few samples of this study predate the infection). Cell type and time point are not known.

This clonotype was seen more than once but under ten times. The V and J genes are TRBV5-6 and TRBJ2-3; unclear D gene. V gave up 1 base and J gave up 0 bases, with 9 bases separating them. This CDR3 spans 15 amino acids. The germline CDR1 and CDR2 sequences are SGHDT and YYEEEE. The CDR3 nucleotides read TGTGCCAGCAGCTTGTCTCCCCTCAGCACAGATACGCAGTATTTT. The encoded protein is CASSLSPLSTDTQYF.

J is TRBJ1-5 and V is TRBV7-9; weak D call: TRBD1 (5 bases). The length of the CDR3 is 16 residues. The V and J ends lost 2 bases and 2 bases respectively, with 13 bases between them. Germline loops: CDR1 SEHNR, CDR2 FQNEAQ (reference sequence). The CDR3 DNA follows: TGTGCCAGCAGCTTATCCAGGGACGGAGGCAATCAGCCCCAGCATTTT. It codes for CASSLSRDGGNQPQHF. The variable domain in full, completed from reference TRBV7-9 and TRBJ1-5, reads DTGVSQNPRHKITKRGQNVTFRCDPISEHNRLYWYRQTLGQGPEFLTYFQNEAQLEKSRLLSDRFSAERPKGSFSTLEIQRTEQGDSAMYLCASSLSRDGGNQPQHFGDGTRLSIL.

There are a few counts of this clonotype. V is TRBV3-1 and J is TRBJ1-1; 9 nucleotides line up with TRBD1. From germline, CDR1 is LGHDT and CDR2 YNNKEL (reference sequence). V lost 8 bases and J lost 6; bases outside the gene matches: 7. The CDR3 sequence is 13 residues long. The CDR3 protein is CASSDRGTAEAFF. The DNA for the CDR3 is TGTGCCAGCTCTGACAGGGGGACGGCTGAAGCTTTCTTT.

Here the CDR3 reads CASSRQGQAFF. The CDR3 DNA reads TGTGCCAGCAGTAGACAGGGCCAAGCTTTCTTT. The chain uses TRBV6-5 and TRBJ1-1, with 7 bases matching TRBD1. J was trimmed by 9 bases and V by 5 bases; bases with no gene match: 3. The germline gives CDR1 MNHEY, CDR2 SVGAGI. The CDR3 covers 11 residues.

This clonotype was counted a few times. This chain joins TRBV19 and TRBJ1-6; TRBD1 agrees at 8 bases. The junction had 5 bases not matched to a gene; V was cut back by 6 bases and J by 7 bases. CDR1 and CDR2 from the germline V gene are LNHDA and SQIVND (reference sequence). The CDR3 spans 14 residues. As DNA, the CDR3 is TGTGCCAGTAGCGCGGGACAGGTCAATTCACCCCTCCACTTT. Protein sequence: CASSAGQVNSPLHF.

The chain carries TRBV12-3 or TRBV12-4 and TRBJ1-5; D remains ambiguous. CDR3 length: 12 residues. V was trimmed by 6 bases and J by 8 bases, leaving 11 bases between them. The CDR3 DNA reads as TGTGCCAGCAGGACTGACCTAAAGCCCCAGCATTTT. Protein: CASRTDLKPQHF.

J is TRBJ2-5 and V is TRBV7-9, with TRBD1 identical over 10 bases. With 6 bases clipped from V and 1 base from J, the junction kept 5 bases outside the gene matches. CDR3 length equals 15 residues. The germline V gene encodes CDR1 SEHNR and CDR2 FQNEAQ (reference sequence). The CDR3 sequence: CASRAGTGVQETQYF. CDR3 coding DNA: TGTGCCAGCAGAGCCGGGACAGGGGTCCAAGAGACCCAGTACTTC.

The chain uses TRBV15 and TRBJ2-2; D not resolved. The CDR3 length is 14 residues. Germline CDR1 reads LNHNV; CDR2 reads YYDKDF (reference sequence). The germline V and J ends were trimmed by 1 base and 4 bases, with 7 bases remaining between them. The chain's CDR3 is CATSRGRTTGELFF. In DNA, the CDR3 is TGTGCCACCAGCAGAGGACGGACCACCGGGGAGCTGTTTTTT.

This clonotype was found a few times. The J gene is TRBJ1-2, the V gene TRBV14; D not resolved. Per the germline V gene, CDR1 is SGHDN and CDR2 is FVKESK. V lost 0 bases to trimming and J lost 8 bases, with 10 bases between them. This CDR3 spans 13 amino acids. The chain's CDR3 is CASSQDSAGGYTF. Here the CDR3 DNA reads TGTGCCAGCAGCCAAGATTCAGCTGGGGGCTACACCTTC.

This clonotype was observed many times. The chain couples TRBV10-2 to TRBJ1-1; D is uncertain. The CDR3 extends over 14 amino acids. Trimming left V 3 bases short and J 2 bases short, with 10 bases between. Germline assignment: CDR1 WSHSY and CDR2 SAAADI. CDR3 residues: CASSDPGTNTEAFF. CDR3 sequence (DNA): TGCGCCAGCAGTGACCCAGGAACAAACACTGAAGCTTTCTTT.